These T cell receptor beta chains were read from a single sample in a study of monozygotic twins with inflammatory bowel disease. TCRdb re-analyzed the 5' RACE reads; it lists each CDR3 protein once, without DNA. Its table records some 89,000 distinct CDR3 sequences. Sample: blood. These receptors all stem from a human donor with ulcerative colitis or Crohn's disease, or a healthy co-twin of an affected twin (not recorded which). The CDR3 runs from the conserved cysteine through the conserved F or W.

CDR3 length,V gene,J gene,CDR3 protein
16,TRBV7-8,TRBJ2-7,CASSHSGGMSSYEQYF
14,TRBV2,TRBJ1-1,CASMGRFMNTEAFF
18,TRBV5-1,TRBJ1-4,CASSRSTPGGVPIEKLFF
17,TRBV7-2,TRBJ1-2,CASSLEGGTGANYGYTF
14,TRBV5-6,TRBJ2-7,CASSRQGNSYEQYF
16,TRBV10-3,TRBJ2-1,CAISDNNGRAGDEQFF
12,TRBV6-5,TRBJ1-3,CATRVGENTIYF
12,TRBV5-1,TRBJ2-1,CASSVRADEQFF
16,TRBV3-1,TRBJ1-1,CASSQDPIQRVTEAFF
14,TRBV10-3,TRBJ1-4,CAIRGALANEKLFF
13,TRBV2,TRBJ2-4,CASTGTGKNIQYF
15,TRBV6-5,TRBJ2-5,CASSYFGGIGETQYF
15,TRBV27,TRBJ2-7,CASGRGWQGFSEQYF
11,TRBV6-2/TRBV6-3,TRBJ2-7,CASTDNYEQYF
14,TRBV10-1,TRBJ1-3,CASPDAYSGNTIYF
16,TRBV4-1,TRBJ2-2,CASSQDQTSDVGELFF
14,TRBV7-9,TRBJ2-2,CASRPGTATGELFF
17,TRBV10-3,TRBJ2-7,CAISEAQGKGTSYEQYF
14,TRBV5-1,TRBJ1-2,CASSWGQAVYGYTF
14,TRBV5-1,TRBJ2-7,CASSLEGRTYEQYF
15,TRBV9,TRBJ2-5,CASSVASESKETQYF
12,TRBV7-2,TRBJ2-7,CASSRGSAEQYF
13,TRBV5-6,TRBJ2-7,CASSLDGNYEQYF
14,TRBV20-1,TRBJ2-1,CSARRDTNYNEQFF
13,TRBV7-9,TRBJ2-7,CASSSGIQAQQYF
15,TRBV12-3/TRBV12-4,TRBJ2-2,CASSFLLGAVGELFF
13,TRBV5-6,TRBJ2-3,CASSPRDTDTQYF
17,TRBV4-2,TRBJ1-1,CASSQVLGVGMNTEAFF
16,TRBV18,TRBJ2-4,CASSPTGGTTKNIQYF
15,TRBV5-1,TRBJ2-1,CASSLGGQGNNEQFF
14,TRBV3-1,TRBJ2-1,CASSPRQSYNEQFF
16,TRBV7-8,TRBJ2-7,CASSRKTGTSSYEQYF
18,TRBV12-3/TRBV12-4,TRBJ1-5,CASTNSGGAVSSNQPQHF
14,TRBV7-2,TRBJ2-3,CASTKTGGRDTQYF
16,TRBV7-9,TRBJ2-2,CASSSPGPVGPGELFF
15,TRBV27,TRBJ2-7,CASSLSHPRWYEQYF
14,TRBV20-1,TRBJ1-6,CSARLDRLNSPLHF
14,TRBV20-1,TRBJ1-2,CSARDIDRNYGYTF
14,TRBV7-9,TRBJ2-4,CASSSGIAKNIQYF
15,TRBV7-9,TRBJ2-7,CASSSGTGTFYEQYF
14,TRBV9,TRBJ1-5,CASSEFGDNQPQHF
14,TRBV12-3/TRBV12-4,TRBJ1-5,CASSLDSVDEPQHF